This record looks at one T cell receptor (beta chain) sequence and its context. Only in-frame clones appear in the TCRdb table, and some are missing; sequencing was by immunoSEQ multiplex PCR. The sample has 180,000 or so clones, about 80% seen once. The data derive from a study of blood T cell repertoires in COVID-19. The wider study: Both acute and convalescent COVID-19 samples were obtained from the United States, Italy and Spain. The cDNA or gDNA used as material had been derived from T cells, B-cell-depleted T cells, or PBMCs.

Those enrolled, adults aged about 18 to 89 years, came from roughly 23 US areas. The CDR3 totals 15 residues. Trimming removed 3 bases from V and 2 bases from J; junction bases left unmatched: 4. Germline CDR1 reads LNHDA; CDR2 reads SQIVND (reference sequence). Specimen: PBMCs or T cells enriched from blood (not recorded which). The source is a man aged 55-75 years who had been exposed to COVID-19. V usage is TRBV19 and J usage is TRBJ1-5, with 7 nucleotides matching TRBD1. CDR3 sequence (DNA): TGTGCCAGTAGTATGAACAGGGGTGGCAATCAGCCCCAGCATTTT. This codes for CASSMNRGGNQPQHF.